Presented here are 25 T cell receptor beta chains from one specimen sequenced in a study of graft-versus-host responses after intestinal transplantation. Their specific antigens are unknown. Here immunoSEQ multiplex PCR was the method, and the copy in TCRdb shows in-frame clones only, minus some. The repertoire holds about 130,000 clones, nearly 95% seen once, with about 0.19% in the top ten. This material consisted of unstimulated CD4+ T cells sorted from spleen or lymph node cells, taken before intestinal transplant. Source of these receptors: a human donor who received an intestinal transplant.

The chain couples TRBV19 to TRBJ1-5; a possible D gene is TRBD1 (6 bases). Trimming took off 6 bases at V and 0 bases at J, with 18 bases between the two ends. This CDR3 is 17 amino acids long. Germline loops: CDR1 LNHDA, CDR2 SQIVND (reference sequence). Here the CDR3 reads CASSGGTRGRSNQPQHF. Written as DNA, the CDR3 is TGTGCCAGTAGCGGGGGGACTCGGGGGCGTAGCAATCAGCCCCAGCATTTT.

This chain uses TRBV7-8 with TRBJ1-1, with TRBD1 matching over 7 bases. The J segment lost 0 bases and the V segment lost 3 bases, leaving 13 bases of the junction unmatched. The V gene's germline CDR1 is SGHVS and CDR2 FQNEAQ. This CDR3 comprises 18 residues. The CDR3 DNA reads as TGTGCCAGCAGCTTGCTAGGGGGCTTGGGCGCCCTGAACACTGAAGCTTTCTTT. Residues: CASSLLGGLGALNTEAFF.

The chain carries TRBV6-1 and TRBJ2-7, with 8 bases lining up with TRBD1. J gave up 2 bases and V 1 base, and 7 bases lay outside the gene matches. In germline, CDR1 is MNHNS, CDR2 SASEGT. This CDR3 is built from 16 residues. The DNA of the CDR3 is TGTGCCAGCAGTGAAGAGGGACAGGTGATAACCTACGAGCAGTACTTC. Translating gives CASSEEGQVITYEQYF.

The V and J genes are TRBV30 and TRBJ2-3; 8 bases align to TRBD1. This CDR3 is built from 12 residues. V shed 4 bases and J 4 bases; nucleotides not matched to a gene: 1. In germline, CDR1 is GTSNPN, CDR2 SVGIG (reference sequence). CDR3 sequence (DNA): TGTGCCTGGACAGGGGGCCCAGATACGCAGTATTTT. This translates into CAWTGGPDTQYF.

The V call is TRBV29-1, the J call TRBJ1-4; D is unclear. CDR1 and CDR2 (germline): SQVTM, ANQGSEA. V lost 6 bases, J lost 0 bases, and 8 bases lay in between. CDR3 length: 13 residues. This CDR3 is CSVRAATNEKLFF. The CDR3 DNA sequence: TGCAGCGTGAGGGCCGCAACTAATGAAAAACTGTTTTTT.

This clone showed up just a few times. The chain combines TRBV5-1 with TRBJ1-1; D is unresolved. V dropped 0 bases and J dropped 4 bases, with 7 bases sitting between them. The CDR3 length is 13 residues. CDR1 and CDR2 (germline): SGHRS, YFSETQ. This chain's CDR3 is CASSLVGLTEAFF. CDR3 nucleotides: TGCGCCAGCAGCTTGGTAGGGCTCACTGAAGCTTTCTTT.

CDR3 nucleotides: TGCGCCAGCAGCCAAGTGTTCGGCCTAGCGGGCATCCTCTCCTACAATGAGCAGTTCTTC. Its protein product is CASSQVFGLAGILSYNEQFF. This chain connects TRBV4-1 to TRBJ2-1, with 8 bases identical to TRBD2. J was trimmed by 0 bases and V by 1 base; bases with no gene match: 14. CDR1 and CDR2 (germline): MGHRA, YSYEKL. The CDR3 spans 20 residues.

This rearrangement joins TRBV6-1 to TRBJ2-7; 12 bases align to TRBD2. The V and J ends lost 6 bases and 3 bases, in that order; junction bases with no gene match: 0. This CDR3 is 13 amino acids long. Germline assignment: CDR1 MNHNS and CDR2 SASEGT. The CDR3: CASRTSGGYEQYF. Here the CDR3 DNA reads TGTGCCAGCAGGACTAGCGGGGGCTACGAGCAGTACTTC.

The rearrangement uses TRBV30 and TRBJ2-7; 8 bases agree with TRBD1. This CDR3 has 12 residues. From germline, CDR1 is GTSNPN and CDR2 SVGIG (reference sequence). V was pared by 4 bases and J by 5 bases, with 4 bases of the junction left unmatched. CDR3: CAWTRTGNEQYF. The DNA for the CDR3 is TGTGCCTGGACCAGGACAGGGAACGAGCAGTACTTC.

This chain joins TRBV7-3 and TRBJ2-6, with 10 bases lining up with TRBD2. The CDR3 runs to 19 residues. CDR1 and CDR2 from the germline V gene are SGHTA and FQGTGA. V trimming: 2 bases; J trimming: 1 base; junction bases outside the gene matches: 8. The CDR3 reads CASSLRPAGGRSGANVLTF. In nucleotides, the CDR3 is TGTGCCAGCAGCTTACGCCCAGCGGGAGGGAGATCTGGGGCCAACGTCCTGACTTTC. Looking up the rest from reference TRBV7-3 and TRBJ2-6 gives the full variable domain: GAGVSQTPSNKVTEKGKYVELRCDPISGHTALYWYRQSLGQGPEFLIYFQGTGAADDSGLPNDRFFAVRPEGSVSTLKIQRTERGDSAVYLCASSLRPAGGRSGANVLTFGAGSRLTVL.

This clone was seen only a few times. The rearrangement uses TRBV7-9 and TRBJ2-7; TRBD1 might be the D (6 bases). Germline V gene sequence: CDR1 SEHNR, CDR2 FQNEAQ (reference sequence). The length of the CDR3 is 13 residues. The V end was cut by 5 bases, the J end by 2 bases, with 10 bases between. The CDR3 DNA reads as TGTGCCAGCAGCACCGGACAGACCTACGAGCAGTACTTC. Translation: CASSTGQTYEQYF.

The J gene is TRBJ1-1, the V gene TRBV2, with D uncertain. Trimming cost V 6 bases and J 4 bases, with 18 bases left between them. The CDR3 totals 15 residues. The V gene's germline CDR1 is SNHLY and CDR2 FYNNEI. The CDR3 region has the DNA TGTGCCAGCAGGGGCCTCGCGGTAGTGGGCACTGAAGCTTTCTTT. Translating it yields CASRGLAVVGTEAFF.

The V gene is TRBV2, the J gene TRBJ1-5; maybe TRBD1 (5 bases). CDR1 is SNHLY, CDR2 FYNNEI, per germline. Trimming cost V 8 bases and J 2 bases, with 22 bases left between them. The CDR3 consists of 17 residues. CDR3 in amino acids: CASRSGSWGSGNQPQHF. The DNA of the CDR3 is TGTGCCAGCCGATCTGGCTCATGGGGGTCGGGCAATCAGCCCCAGCATTTT.

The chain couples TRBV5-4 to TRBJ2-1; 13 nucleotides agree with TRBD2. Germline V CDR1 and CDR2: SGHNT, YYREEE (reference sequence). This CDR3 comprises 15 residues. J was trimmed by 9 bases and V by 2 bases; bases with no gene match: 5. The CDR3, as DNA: TGTGCCAGCAGCTTCGGGACTAGCGGGATTACTGAGCAGTTCTTC. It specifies CASSFGTSGITEQFF.

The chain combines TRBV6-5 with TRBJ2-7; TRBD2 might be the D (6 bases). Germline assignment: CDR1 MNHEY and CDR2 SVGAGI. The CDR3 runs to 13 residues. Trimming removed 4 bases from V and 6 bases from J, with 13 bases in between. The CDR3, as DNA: TGTGCCAGCAGTTCCCCCGGAGGGCGCGAGCAGTACTTC. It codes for CASSSPGGREQYF.

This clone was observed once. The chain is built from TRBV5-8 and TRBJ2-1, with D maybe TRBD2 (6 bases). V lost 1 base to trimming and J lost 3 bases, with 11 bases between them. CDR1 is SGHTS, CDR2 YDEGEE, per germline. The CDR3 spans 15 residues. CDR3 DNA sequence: TGTGCCAGCAGCTTGCTAGGCGGGAACTACAATGAGCAGTTCTTC. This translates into CASSLLGGNYNEQFF.

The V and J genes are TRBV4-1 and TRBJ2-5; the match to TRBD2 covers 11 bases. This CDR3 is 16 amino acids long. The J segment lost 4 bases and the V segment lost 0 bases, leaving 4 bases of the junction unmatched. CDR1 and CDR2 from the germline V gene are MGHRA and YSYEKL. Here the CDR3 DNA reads TGCGCCAGCAGCCAAGATCGCCTAGCGGGAGGAGAGACCCAGTACTTC. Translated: CASSQDRLAGGETQYF.

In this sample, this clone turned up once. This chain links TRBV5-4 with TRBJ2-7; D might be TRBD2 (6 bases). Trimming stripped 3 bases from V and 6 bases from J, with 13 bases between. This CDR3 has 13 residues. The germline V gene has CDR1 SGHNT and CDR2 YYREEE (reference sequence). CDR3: CASSSQAGTEQYF. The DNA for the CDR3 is TGTGCCAGCAGCTCCCAGGCGGGGACCGAGCAGTACTTC.

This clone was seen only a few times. CDR3 protein: CASGLAGVYETQYF. The DNA for the CDR3 is TGTGCCAGCGGACTAGCGGGAGTTTACGAGACCCAGTACTTC. This sequence joins TRBV11-2 and TRBJ2-5; 13 nucleotides align to TRBD2. CDR1 is SGHAT, CDR2 FQNNGV, per germline. V was pared by 8 bases and J by 5 bases, with 5 bases of the junction left unmatched. The CDR3 length is 14 residues.

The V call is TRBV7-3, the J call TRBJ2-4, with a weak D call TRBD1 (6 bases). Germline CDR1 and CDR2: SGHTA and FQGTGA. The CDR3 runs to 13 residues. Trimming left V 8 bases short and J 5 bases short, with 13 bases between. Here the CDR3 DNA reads TGTGCCAGCTTAGGGGGTCGGGAAAACATTCAGTACTTC. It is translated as CASLGGRENIQYF.

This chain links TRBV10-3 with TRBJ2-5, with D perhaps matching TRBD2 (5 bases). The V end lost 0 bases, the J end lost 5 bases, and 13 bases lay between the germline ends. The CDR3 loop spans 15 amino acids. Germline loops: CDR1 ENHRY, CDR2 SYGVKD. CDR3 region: CAISESNLARETQYF. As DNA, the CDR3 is TGTGCCATCAGTGAGTCGAATCTAGCTAGGGAGACCCAGTACTTC.

CDR3 amino acids: CASSLRGGGVEQYF. Here the CDR3 DNA reads TGTGCCAGCAGTTTGCGTGGGGGTGGCGTCGAGCAGTACTTC. The chain joins TRBV6-5 to TRBJ2-7, with D tentatively TRBD1 or TRBD2 (5 bases each). The germline gives CDR1 MNHEY, CDR2 SVGAGI. Trimming took 4 bases from V and 6 from J, leaving 16 bases between them. CDR3 size: 14 residues.

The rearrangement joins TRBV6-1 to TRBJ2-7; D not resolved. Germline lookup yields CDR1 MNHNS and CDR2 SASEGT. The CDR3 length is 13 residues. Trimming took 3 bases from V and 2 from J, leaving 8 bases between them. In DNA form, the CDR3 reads TGTGCCAGCAGTGAGGGGTCTACCTACGAGCAGTACTTC. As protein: CASSEGSTYEQYF.

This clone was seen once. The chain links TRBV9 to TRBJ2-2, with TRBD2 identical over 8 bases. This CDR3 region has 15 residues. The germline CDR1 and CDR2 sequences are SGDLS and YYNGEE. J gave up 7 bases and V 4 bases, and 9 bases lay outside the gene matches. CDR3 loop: CASSSSGLADGELFF. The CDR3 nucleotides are TGTGCCAGCAGCTCCTCAGGACTAGCCGACGGGGAGCTGTTTTTT.

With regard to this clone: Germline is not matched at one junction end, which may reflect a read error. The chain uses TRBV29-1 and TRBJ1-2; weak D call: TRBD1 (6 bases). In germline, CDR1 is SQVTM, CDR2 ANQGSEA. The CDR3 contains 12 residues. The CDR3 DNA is TGCAGCGTTGACAGGGGTAACTTTGGCTACACCTTC. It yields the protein CSVDRGNFGYTF.